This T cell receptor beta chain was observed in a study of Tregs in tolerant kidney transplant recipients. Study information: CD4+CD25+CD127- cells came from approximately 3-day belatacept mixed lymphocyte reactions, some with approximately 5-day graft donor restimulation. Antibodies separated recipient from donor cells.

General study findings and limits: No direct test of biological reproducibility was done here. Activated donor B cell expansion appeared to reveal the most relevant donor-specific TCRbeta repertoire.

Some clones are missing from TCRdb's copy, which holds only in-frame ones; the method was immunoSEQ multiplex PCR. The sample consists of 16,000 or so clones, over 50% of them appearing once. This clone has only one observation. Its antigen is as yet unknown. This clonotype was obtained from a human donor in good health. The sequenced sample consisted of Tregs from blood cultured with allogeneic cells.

The CDR3 protein is CASSSTTGSGADTQYF. The CDR3 nucleotides are TGTGCCAGCAGCTCCACTACAGGGTCTGGCGCAGATACGCAGTATTTT. This chain uses TRBV7-2 with TRBJ2-3; tentatively, D is TRBD1 (6 bases). The CDR3 contains 16 residues. Trimming took 4 bases from V and 4 from J, leaving 18 bases between them. Germline-derived CDR1 and CDR2 are SGHTA and FQGNSA.